Listed below are T cell receptor beta chains from one sample, sequenced in a study of T cell responses to AZD1222 COVID-19 vaccine. Profiling relied on immunoSEQ multiplex PCR, and the TCRdb table lists in-frame clones only, not all of them. This sample yields around 180,000 clones, of which around 86% are seen a single time; about 3% belongs to the top ten. The source material was peripheral blood, sampled on day 0 of MenACWY control vaccination. These receptors were obtained from an adult in good health. CDR3s include the opening cysteine and the closing phenylalanine or tryptophan. The D gene is left open where the match is weak. Size values are once, few and many counts, or a class for expanded clones, and some rows have none.

d_call | j_call | v_call | clone_size | cdr3_aa | cdr3_nt
. | TRBJ1-2 | TRBV6-5 | . | CASSFTPVYGYTF | TGTGCCAGCAGTTTCACTCCGGTCTATGGCTACACCTTC
TRBD1 | TRBJ1-6 | TRBV20-1 | once | CSASLATGEGSPLHF | TGCAGTGCTAGTCTCGCGACAGGGGAGGGTTCACCCCTCCACTTT
. | TRBJ1-2 | TRBV29-1 | . | CSVEGTLLRGYGYTF | TGCAGCGTTGAAGGGACACTCCTTAGAGGCTATGGCTACACCTTC
TRBD1 | TRBJ2-7 | TRBV7-2 | . | CASSLGQGRTYEQYF | TGTGCCAGCAGCCTTGGACAGGGGCGGACCTACGAGCAGTACTTC
TRBD1 | TRBJ2-5 | TRBV28 | . | CASEYRGRETQYF | TGTGCCAGCGAGTACAGGGGGCGTGAGACCCAGTACTTC
. | TRBJ1-1 | TRBV6-2/TRBV6-3 | . | CASSYETFTEAFF | TGTGCCAGCAGTTACGAAACATTCACTGAAGCTTTCTTT
. | TRBJ1-1 | TRBV19 | . | CASRTSMNTEAFF | TGTGCCAGTAGGACCAGTATGAACACTGAAGCTTTCTTT
. | TRBJ1-6 | TRBV9 | . | CASSAHAGDNSPLHF | TGTGCCAGCAGCGCCCACGCTGGGGATAATTCACCCCTCCACTTT
. | TRBJ2-3 | TRBV7-2 | . | CASSSPAAGDTQYF | TGTGCCAGCAGCTCCCCGGCCGCGGGGGATACGCAGTATTTT
. | TRBJ1-5 | TRBV7-2 | . | CASSPQGNSNQPQHF | TGTGCCAGCAGCCCACAGGGAAATAGCAATCAGCCCCAGCATTTT
. | TRBJ1-1 | TRBV6-5 | . | CASSTAANTEAFF | TGTGCCAGCAGTACCGCAGCGAACACTGAAGCTTTCTTT
. | TRBJ2-2 | TRBV7-4 | . | CASSLQVGTGELFF | TGTGCCAGCAGCCTCCAAGTAGGTACCGGGGAGCTGTTTTTT
. | TRBJ2-3 | TRBV19 | . | CASSIDGDSNTQYF | TGTGCCAGTAGTATTGATGGGGACTCGAATACGCAGTATTTT
TRBD2 | TRBJ2-5 | TRBV6-1 | . | CASSDPGLAETQYF | TGTGCCAGCAGTGACCCGGGACTAGCGGAGACCCAGTACTTC
. | TRBJ2-1 | TRBV9 | . | CASSVDRGNEQFF | TGTGCCAGCAGCGTAGATAGGGGGAATGAGCAGTTCTTC
TRBD2 | TRBJ2-2 | TRBV11-2 | . | CASSPGTSGGRGGELFF | TGTGCCAGCAGCCCCGGGACTAGCGGGGGGCGGGGCGGGGAGCTGTTTTTT
. | TRBJ1-1 | TRBV30 | . | CAWSVRAQQNTEAFF | TGTGCCTGGAGTGTACGGGCACAGCAGAACACTGAAGCTTTCTTT
. | TRBJ1-5 | TRBV6-5 | . | CASRLQGFNQPQHF | TGTGCCAGCAGGCTACAGGGATTCAATCAGCCCCAGCATTTT
. | TRBJ1-5 | TRBV28 | . | CASSLIGGGGNQPQHF | TGTGCCAGCAGTTTAATAGGGGGAGGGGGTAATCAGCCCCAGCATTTT
. | TRBJ2-5 | TRBV11-3 | . | CASSLGQSGEETQYF | TGTGCCAGCAGCTTAGGCCAGTCAGGGGAGGAGACCCAGTACTTC
TRBD2 | TRBJ2-7 | TRBV5-1 | . | CASSSGTSGRAAMDEQYF | TGCGCCAGCAGCTCCGGGACTAGCGGGAGGGCCGCGATGGATGAGCAGTACTTC
. | TRBJ2-7 | TRBV10-3 | . | CAISEATGSPYEQYF | TGTGCCATCAGTGAGGCCACAGGGAGTCCCTACGAGCAGTACTTC
TRBD1 | TRBJ2-1 | TRBV7-9 | . | CASRSDRVSYNEQFF | TGTGCCAGCAGGTCGGACAGGGTATCCTACAATGAGCAGTTCTTC
. | TRBJ1-3 | TRBV7-8 | . | CASSRRISSGNTIYF | TGTGCCAGCAGCCGACGGATCTCCTCTGGAAACACCATATATTTT
TRBD1 | TRBJ2-2 | TRBV5-6 | . | CASSYRDRGLANTGELFF | TGTGCCAGCAGCTACCGGGACAGGGGGCTCGCGAACACCGGGGAGCTGTTTTTT
. | TRBJ1-2 | TRBV19 | once | CASSFLRSGYTF | TGTGCCAGTAGTTTCCTTCGGTCGGGCTACACCTTC
TRBD2 | TRBJ2-7 | TRBV29-1 | . | CSVEDQGLAGGDEQYF | TGCAGCGTTGAAGATCAGGGACTAGCGGGAGGGGATGAGCAGTACTTC
. | TRBJ1-1 | TRBV5-4 | . | CASSPSLDRNTEAFF | TGTGCCAGCAGCCCCTCCCTGGACAGGAACACTGAAGCTTTCTTT
. | TRBJ1-5 | TRBV7-9 | . | CASSLVGAGQPQHF | TGTGCCAGCAGCTTAGTCGGGGCGGGTCAGCCCCAGCATTTT
. | TRBJ1-6 | TRBV6-1 | . | CASSPVGFDSPLHF | TGTGCCAGCAGCCCCGTGGGATTCGATTCACCCCTCCACTTT
. | TRBJ1-2 | TRBV6-2/TRBV6-3 | . | CASSDTNGYTF | TGTGCCAGCAGTGACACTAATGGCTACACCTTC
TRBD1 | TRBJ1-2 | TRBV4-2 | once | CASSQDRGGQVTNYGYTF | TGTGCCAGCAGCCAAGATCGAGGGGGACAGGTTACTAACTATGGCTACACCTTC
. | TRBJ1-5 | TRBV25-1 | many | CASSEWGQNQPQHF | TGTGCCAGCAGTGAGTGGGGCCAAAATCAGCCCCAGCATTTT
. | TRBJ1-4 | TRBV5-4 | . | CASSSTTESLF | TGTGCCAGCAGCTCAACTACAGAAAGCTTATTT
. | TRBJ2-2 | TRBV7-3 | . | CASSLIPTGPHTGELFF | TGTGCCAGCAGCTTAATCCCCACAGGGCCGCACACCGGGGAGCTGTTTTTT
TRBD1 | TRBJ1-6 | TRBV4-2 | few | CASSLWTGRDSPLHF | TGTGCCAGCAGCCTCTGGACAGGGCGGGATTCACCCCTCCACTTT
TRBD2 | TRBJ2-3 | TRBV18 | . | CASSPRGGQADTQYF | TGTGCCAGCTCTCCCCGGGGGGGCCAGGCAGATACGCAGTATTTT
TRBD1 | TRBJ1-4 | TRBV28 | . | CASRFPGTGNEKLFF | TGTGCCAGCAGATTCCCGGGGACAGGGAATGAAAAACTGTTTTTT
TRBD1 | TRBJ1-2 | TRBV7-9 | . | CASSLGQGIDYGYTF | TGTGCCAGCAGCCTCGGACAGGGTATCGACTATGGCTACACCTTC
. | TRBJ1-4 | TRBV6-5 | . | CASSYSGGQRGLFF | TGTGCCAGCAGTTACTCGGGCGGTCAGAGAGGACTGTTTTTT
. | TRBJ2-4 | TRBV3-1/TRBV3-2 | . | CASSQGQGGRVQYF | TGTGCCAGCAGCCAAGGACAGGGAGGGAGGGTTCAGTACTTC
TRBD1 | TRBJ2-7 | TRBV27 | . | CASSSGQYMEQYF | TGTGCCAGCAGTTCGGGACAGTACATGGAGCAGTACTTC
. | TRBJ2-5 | TRBV3-1/TRBV3-2 | once | CASSQDFQQETQYF | TGTGCCAGCAGCCAAGATTTCCAGCAAGAGACCCAGTACTTC
TRBD2 | TRBJ2-1 | TRBV9 | . | CASSDGSGGNEQFF | TGTGCCAGCAGCGACGGAAGCGGGGGCAATGAGCAGTTCTTC
. | TRBJ2-5 | TRBV10-3 | once | CATTHPTAKTQYF | TGTGCCACCACTCACCCGACCGCAAAGACCCAGTACTTC
TRBD2 | TRBJ2-1 | TRBV13 | . | CASSLKTSGRDEQFF | TGTGCCAGCAGCTTAAAGACTAGCGGGAGGGATGAGCAGTTCTTC
. | TRBJ2-2 | TRBV27 | . | CASSDSPGLLTGELFF | TGTGCCAGCAGTGACTCGCCGGGACTTCTCACCGGGGAGCTGTTTTTT
. | TRBJ2-2 | TRBV29-1 | . | CSVGSGRGRNTGELFF | TGCAGCGTTGGGTCGGGAAGGGGCCGGAACACCGGGGAGCTGTTTTTT